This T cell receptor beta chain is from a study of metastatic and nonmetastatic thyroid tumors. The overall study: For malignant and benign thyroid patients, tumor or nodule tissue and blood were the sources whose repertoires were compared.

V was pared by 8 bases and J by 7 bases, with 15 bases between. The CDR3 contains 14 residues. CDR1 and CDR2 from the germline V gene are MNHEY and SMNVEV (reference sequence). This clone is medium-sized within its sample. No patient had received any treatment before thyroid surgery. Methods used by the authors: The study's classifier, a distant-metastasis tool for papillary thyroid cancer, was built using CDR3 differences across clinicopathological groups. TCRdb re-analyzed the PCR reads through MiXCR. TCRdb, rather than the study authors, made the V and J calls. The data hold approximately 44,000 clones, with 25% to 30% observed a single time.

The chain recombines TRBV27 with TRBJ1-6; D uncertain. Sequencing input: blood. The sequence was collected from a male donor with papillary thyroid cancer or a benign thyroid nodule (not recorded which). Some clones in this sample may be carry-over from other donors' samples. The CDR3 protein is CASGPPQYNSPLHF. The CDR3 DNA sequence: TGTGCCAGCGGGCCCCCTCAGTACAATTCACCCCTCCACTTT.